This is a list of T cell receptor beta chains from one sample in a study of blood T cell repertoires in COVID-19. Measured with immunoSEQ multiplex PCR; TCRdb has only the in-frame clones, and not every one. The table lists more than 80,000 clones, 82% of them singletons. The specimen was peripheral blood. The receptor set was obtained from a man aged 50-59 years with active or convalescent COVID-19. Each CDR3 is given with its conserved first and last residue. D genes are given only for firm matches. Rows give clone size only sometimes, using once, few, many, or a class for an expanded clone.

J gene	V gene	D gene	clone size	CDR3 DNA	CDR3 protein
TRBJ2-2	TRBV19	TRBD1	once	TGTGCCAGTAGGGAGCAGGGGGTCAACACCGGGGAGCTGTTTTTT	CASREQGVNTGELFF
TRBJ2-5	TRBV7-6	TRBD1	NA	TGTGCCAGCAGCTTAGACGACAGGGGGAGGGAGACCCAGTACTTC	CASSLDDRGRETQYF
TRBJ2-7	TRBV5-3	NA	NA	TGTGCCAGAAGCTTAGACAACTCCTACGAGCAGTACTTC	CARSLDNSYEQYF
TRBJ2-3	TRBV18	TRBD2	NA	TGTGCCAGCTCCCCACCTAGCGGGGGGGCGTCAGATACGCAGTATTTT	CASSPPSGGASDTQYF
TRBJ2-1	TRBV12-3/TRBV12-4	NA	NA	TGTGCCAGCAGTTTTAGGGGAGGTGAGCAGTTCTTC	CASSFRGGEQFF
TRBJ1-4	TRBV2	NA	NA	TGTGCCAGCGAGGGAGCTACTAATGAAAAACTGTTTTTT	CASEGATNEKLFF
TRBJ1-2	TRBV12-3/TRBV12-4	NA	NA	TGTGCCAGCAGTCAGGGGAACTATGGCTACACCTTC	CASSQGNYGYTF
TRBJ1-5	TRBV24-1	NA	NA	TGTGCCACCAGTGGGTCAGGCGGCAATCAGCCCCAGCATTTT	CATSGSGGNQPQHF
TRBJ1-2	TRBV28	TRBD1	NA	TGTGCCAGCAGTTTATTCTCGGGAGGACAGGGATTCGGCTACACCTTC	CASSLFSGGQGFGYTF
TRBJ2-5	TRBV28	NA	NA	TGTGCCAGCAGACCTCCTGGCAGGGCCCAAGAGACCCAGTACTTC	CASRPPGRAQETQYF
TRBJ1-1	TRBV10-3	TRBD1	NA	TGTGCCATCAGGGCACAGGGGTTGAGCACTGAAGCTTTCTTT	CAIRAQGLSTEAFF
TRBJ2-2	TRBV5-1	NA	NA	TGCGCCAGCAGCTTGATGCAGGGCACCGGGGAGCTGTTTTTT	CASSLMQGTGELFF
TRBJ2-1	TRBV5-5	TRBD2	NA	TGTGCCAGCAGCTGGGGACTAGCGGGGGACCGGGAGCAGTTCTTC	CASSWGLAGDREQFF
TRBJ1-1	TRBV30	NA	NA	TGTGCCTGGAGTAGATCTCAGGTTAAGTCCTCTGAAGCTTTCTTT	CAWSRSQVKSSEAFF
TRBJ1-6	TRBV30	NA	NA	TGTGCCTGGAGAGACACAGGGTCACCCCTCCACTTT	CAWRDTGSPLHF
TRBJ2-1	TRBV7-7	NA	NA	TGTGCCAGCAGCTTGGGGGACTCCGCCAATGAGCAGTTCTTC	CASSLGDSANEQFF
TRBJ2-3	TRBV5-1	TRBD1	NA	TGCGCCAGCAGTCCCCTGACAGGGGGAGGAACAGATACGCAGTATTTT	CASSPLTGGGTDTQYF
TRBJ2-3	TRBV27	TRBD1	NA	TGTGCCAGCAGTCCGACAGGGGCTAGGAGCACAGATACGCAGTATTTT	CASSPTGARSTDTQYF
TRBJ2-2	TRBV7-9	TRBD1	once	TGTGCCAGCAGCCCGGCCCCGGGACAGGGGGTCACCGGGGAGCTGTTTTTT	CASSPAPGQGVTGELFF
TRBJ2-3	TRBV5-1	TRBD2	once	TGCGCCAGCAGCTTCCAGGGACTAGGAACAGATACGCAGTATTTT	CASSFQGLGTDTQYF
TRBJ1-1	TRBV7-9	TRBD1	NA	TGTGCCAGCAGCTTAGAGCTTCCGACAGGGGTGGGTGAAGCTTTCTTT	CASSLELPTGVGEAFF
TRBJ2-5	TRBV9	NA	NA	TGTGCCAGCAGCCGGGGGCTAGCGGAAGAGACCCAGTACTTC	CASSRGLAEETQYF
TRBJ2-7	TRBV7-9	TRBD1	NA	TGTGCCAGCAGCTTCGCGGGACAGGAAATACCCTACGAGCAGTACTTC	CASSFAGQEIPYEQYF